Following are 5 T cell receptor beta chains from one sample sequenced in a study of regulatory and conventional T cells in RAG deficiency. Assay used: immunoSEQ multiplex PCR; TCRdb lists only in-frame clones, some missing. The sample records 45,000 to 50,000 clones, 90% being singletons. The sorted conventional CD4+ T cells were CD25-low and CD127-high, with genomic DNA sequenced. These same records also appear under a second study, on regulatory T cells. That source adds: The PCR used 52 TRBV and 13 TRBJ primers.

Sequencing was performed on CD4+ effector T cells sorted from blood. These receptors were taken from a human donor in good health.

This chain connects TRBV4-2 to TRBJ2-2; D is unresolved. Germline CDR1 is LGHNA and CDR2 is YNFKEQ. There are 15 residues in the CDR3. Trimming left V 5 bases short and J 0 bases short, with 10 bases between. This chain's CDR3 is CASSSQVTNTGELFF. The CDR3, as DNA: TGTGCCAGCAGCTCACAAGTTACGAACACCGGGGAGCTGTTTTTT.

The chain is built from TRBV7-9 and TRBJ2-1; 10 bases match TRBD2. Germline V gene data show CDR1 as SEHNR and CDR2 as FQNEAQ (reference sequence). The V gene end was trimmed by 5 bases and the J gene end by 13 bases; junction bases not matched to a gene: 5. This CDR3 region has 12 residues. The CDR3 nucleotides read TGTGCCAGCAGCCCACTAGCGGGGCTTCAGTTCTTC. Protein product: CASSPLAGLQFF.

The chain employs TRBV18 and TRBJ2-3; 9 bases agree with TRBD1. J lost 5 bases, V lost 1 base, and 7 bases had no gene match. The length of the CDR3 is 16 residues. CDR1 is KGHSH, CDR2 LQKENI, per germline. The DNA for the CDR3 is TGTGCCAGCTCACCACGTTTGACAGGGGGAGGAGATACGCAGTATTTT. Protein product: CASSPRLTGGGDTQYF.

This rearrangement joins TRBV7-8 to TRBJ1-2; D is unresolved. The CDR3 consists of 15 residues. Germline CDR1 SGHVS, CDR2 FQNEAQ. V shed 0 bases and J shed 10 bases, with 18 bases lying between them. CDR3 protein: CASSLARITSSDYTF. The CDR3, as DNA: TGTGCCAGCAGCTTAGCTCGGATAACTTCAAGCGACTACACCTTC. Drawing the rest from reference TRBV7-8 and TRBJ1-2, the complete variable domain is GAGVSQSPRYKVAKRGQDVALRCDPISGHVSLFWYQQALGQGPEFLTYFQNEAQLDKSGLPSDRFFAERPEGSVSTLKIQRTQQEDSAVYLCASSLARITSSDYTFGSGTRLTVV.

As DNA, the CDR3 is TGTGCCAGCACCTGGGGGGGGATGAACACTGAAGCTTTCTTT. As protein: CASTWGGMNTEAFF. The chain uses TRBV2 and TRBJ1-1; tentative D call: TRBD1 (5 bases). In germline, CDR1 is SNHLY, CDR2 FYNNEI. Trimming took off 7 bases at V and 0 bases at J, with 12 bases between the two ends. This CDR3 is built from 14 residues.